The next 10 T cell receptor beta chains were all read from a single sample in a study of diagnostic markers for celiac disease. Following a re-call of the reads, TCRdb has one entry per CDR3 protein and lacks DNA. Recorded for this sample: fewer than 500 distinct CDR3 sequences. What was sequenced was either unsorted cells or a sorted T cell fraction (not recorded which). The receptor source for this set is a human donor.

This clonotype counts as medium-sized by frequency. The gene calls are TRBV10-3 and TRBJ2-5; lacking DNA, the TRBD1 call made by TCRdb goes unchecked. CDR1 is ENHRY and CDR2 is SYGVKD in the germline V gene. The CDR3 covers 16 residues. CDR3: CAISERPGQGRETQYF.

This clonotype registers large by frequency. The chain combines TRBV7-2 with TRBJ1-5. The CDR3 length is 13 residues. Per the germline V gene, CDR1 is SGHTA and CDR2 is FQGNSA. The CDR3 region is CASSLRSDQPQHF. Variable domain in full (rest from reference TRBV7-2 and TRBJ1-5): GAGVSQSPSNKVTEKGKDVELRCDPISGHTALYWYRQSLGQGLEFLIYFQGNSAPDKSGLPSDRFSAERTGGSVSTLTIQRTQQEDSAVYLCASSLRSDQPQHFGDGTRLSIL.

In terms of frequency, this clonotype is medium-sized. CDR3 residues: CASSPSQGASYEQYF. This rearrangement joins TRBV18 to TRBJ2-7; TCRdb returns TRBD1, unconfirmable since there is no DNA. Germline CDR1 reads KGHSH; CDR2 reads LQKENI. The CDR3 spans 15 residues.

This sequence joins TRBV5-1 and TRBJ1-4. The CDR3 covers 12 residues. CDR1 and CDR2 from the germline V gene are SGHRS and YFSETQ. This CDR3 reads CASSRDLEKLFF.

The CDR3: CSVRASGTYEQYF. This rearrangement joins TRBV29-1 to TRBJ2-7; TCRdb returns TRBD1, unconfirmable since there is no DNA. Looked up from germline, CDR1 is SQVTM and CDR2 is ANQGSEA. CDR3 length: 13 amino acids.

By frequency, this clonotype registers medium-sized. The chain uses TRBV11-2 and TRBJ2-1. The CDR3 is 11 amino acids. Germline CDR1 reads SGHAT; CDR2 reads FQNNGV. The CDR3 sequence: CASRIYNEQFF.

Its frequency marks this clonotype as large. The chain carries TRBV9 and TRBJ2-7; TCRdb gives TRBD1 as the D gene, but with no DNA this cannot be confirmed. The CDR3 has 17 residues. The germline V gene has CDR1 SGDLS and CDR2 YYNGEE. The CDR3 loop reads CASSSTGTRATFYEQYF.

Considering frequency, this clonotype is medium-sized. The J gene is TRBJ2-7, the V gene TRBV29-1; TCRdb picks TRBD2, but there is no DNA to check that call. The CDR3 extends over 16 amino acids. Germline V gene data show CDR1 as SQVTM and CDR2 as ANQGSEA. This CDR3 reads CSVEGGGTSGDYEQYF.

This clonotype is classed as medium-sized by frequency. This chain joins TRBV19 and TRBJ1-5; TCRdb's D gene call, TRBD1, goes unchecked for lack of DNA. Germline loops: CDR1 LNHDA, CDR2 SQIVND (reference sequence). The CDR3 runs 13 residues. CDR3 loop: CASSMQGGQPQHF. The full variable domain, completed using reference TRBV19 and TRBJ1-5, is DGGITQSPKYLFRKEGQNVTLSCEQNLNHDAMYWYRQDPGQGLRLIYYSQIVNDFQKGDIAEGYSVSREKKESFPLTVTSAQKNPTAFYLCASSMQGGQPQHFGDGTRLSIL.

Considering frequency, this clonotype is medium-sized. The CDR3 loop is CAWSETSREKLFF. The chain recombines TRBV30 with TRBJ1-4. Germline V gene sequence: CDR1 GTSNPN, CDR2 SVGIG (reference sequence). The CDR3 length is 13 residues.